This is a list of T cell receptor beta chains from one sample in a study of radiotherapy plus CTLA-4 blockade in lung cancer. TCRdb keeps only in-frame clones here, not all; method: immunoSEQ multiplex PCR. The table has approximately 52,000 clones, 79% seen once. This specimen consisted of peripheral blood, obtained from a patient treated with radiotherapy plus ipilimumab. These receptor sequences come from a human donor with non-small cell lung cancer who had a complete response to radiotherapy plus ipilimumab. Both conserved end residues are part of each CDR3. Fields, in order: clone size, V gene, D gene, CDR3 protein. D genes are given only for firm matches. The listing skips clone size in some rows; elsewhere it reads once, few, many or a size class.

clone size: -; V gene: TRBV19; D gene: -; CDR3 protein: CASSIDLRLLSNTEAFF
clone size: -; V gene: TRBV4-3; D gene: -; CDR3 protein: CASSQDWASRADTQYF
clone size: -; V gene: TRBV19; D gene: -; CDR3 protein: CASSIHWTVPYGYTF
clone size: -; V gene: TRBV9; D gene: -; CDR3 protein: CASSLSAVAGDTQYF
clone size: -; V gene: TRBV5-1; D gene: TRBD2; CDR3 protein: CASTRGLAGRIASTDTQYF
clone size: -; V gene: TRBV7-6; D gene: -; CDR3 protein: CASSLATASGRKEQYF
clone size: -; V gene: TRBV18; D gene: -; CDR3 protein: CASSRLQDTGTGELFF
clone size: -; V gene: TRBV7-7; D gene: -; CDR3 protein: CASSPPQETNYGYTF
clone size: -; V gene: TRBV7-9; D gene: TRBD1; CDR3 protein: CASSRWDRIKNEQFF
clone size: -; V gene: TRBV7-2; D gene: TRBD1; CDR3 protein: CASSLGVGAGGLYYGYTF
clone size: -; V gene: TRBV2; D gene: TRBD2; CDR3 protein: CASSLAGGVRTGELFF
clone size: -; V gene: TRBV2; D gene: TRBD2; CDR3 protein: CASRGGLAGRGQFF
clone size: -; V gene: TRBV10-3; D gene: -; CDR3 protein: CAISEADLGGKNIQYF
clone size: -; V gene: TRBV9; D gene: -; CDR3 protein: CASSVGATNTEAFF
clone size: -; V gene: TRBV5-8; D gene: -; CDR3 protein: CASSEGEQYNQPQHF
clone size: once; V gene: TRBV5-1; D gene: TRBD2; CDR3 protein: CASSPGGGVGTDTQYF
clone size: -; V gene: TRBV27; D gene: -; CDR3 protein: CASSARGIYGYTF
clone size: once; V gene: TRBV21-1; D gene: -; CDR3 protein: CASRFPNRFSIYGYTF
clone size: once; V gene: TRBV6-1; D gene: -; CDR3 protein: CASSDPNTDTQYF
clone size: -; V gene: TRBV4-1; D gene: TRBD2; CDR3 protein: CASSGLAGTEQFF
clone size: -; V gene: TRBV5-1; D gene: TRBD2; CDR3 protein: CASSLGGLAGGAQETQYF
clone size: -; V gene: TRBV10-3; D gene: TRBD1; CDR3 protein: CAIRDRGNSPLHF
clone size: -; V gene: TRBV19; D gene: -; CDR3 protein: CASSIDTMSSYNSPLHF
clone size: -; V gene: TRBV6-1; D gene: -; CDR3 protein: CASTFTSGNQPQHF
clone size: -; V gene: TRBV18; D gene: TRBD1; CDR3 protein: CASSPRTGGNTEAFF
clone size: -; V gene: TRBV5-1; D gene: -; CDR3 protein: CASSPRDGASGNTIYF
clone size: -; V gene: TRBV19; D gene: -; CDR3 protein: CASSIIDRSNYGYTF
clone size: -; V gene: TRBV30; D gene: TRBD1; CDR3 protein: CAWTGQGAGSTDTQYF
clone size: -; V gene: TRBV4-1; D gene: -; CDR3 protein: CASSPLSEKLFF
clone size: -; V gene: TRBV7-2; D gene: TRBD1; CDR3 protein: CASSLEDRGLSGELFF
clone size: once; V gene: TRBV5-1; D gene: -; CDR3 protein: CASSPQGASTDTQYF
clone size: -; V gene: TRBV5-1; D gene: TRBD1; CDR3 protein: CASSSGQELDTQYF
clone size: -; V gene: TRBV29-1; D gene: TRBD1; CDR3 protein: CSASPWTGGETQYF
clone size: -; V gene: TRBV7-8; D gene: TRBD2; CDR3 protein: CASSGGKTSGRSTDTQYF
clone size: -; V gene: TRBV4-3; D gene: -; CDR3 protein: CASSQDRGQPQHF
clone size: -; V gene: TRBV5-6; D gene: -; CDR3 protein: CASSFQGWSTDTQYF
clone size: -; V gene: TRBV2; D gene: -; CDR3 protein: CASSEAPGRHGYTF
clone size: -; V gene: TRBV7-7; D gene: -; CDR3 protein: CASSYGLVQETQYF
clone size: few; V gene: TRBV5-4; D gene: TRBD2; CDR3 protein: CASSSGPTSGGADTQYF
clone size: -; V gene: TRBV7-9; D gene: TRBD1; CDR3 protein: CASGGGTGKIRPAYEQYF
clone size: -; V gene: TRBV13; D gene: -; CDR3 protein: CASSFGQIGVGGEKLFF
clone size: -; V gene: TRBV4-3; D gene: -; CDR3 protein: CASSQEWGAYEQYF
clone size: -; V gene: TRBV5-1; D gene: -; CDR3 protein: CASSLDRGKGYGYTF
clone size: -; V gene: TRBV19; D gene: -; CDR3 protein: CASSMGPVPGAFF
clone size: -; V gene: TRBV19; D gene: TRBD1; CDR3 protein: CASSSGQVFSGNTIYF
clone size: few; V gene: TRBV19; D gene: -; CDR3 protein: CATSTGVGNTIYF
clone size: -; V gene: TRBV10-3; D gene: TRBD1; CDR3 protein: CAISEASGGLGNYGYTF
clone size: -; V gene: TRBV11-2; D gene: TRBD1; CDR3 protein: CASSLEGQGQETQYF
clone size: -; V gene: TRBV5-6; D gene: TRBD1; CDR3 protein: CASSTEGGQANSPLHF
clone size: -; V gene: TRBV25-1; D gene: TRBD2; CDR3 protein: CASTPAGGEYEQYF
clone size: few; V gene: TRBV5-4; D gene: TRBD1; CDR3 protein: CASSPDRANTIYF
clone size: -; V gene: TRBV5-1; D gene: TRBD1; CDR3 protein: CASSLLQGDTQYF
clone size: -; V gene: TRBV4-3; D gene: -; CDR3 protein: CASSQEAGSGGSPLHF
clone size: few; V gene: TRBV11-3; D gene: TRBD1; CDR3 protein: CASSLAVWQGARRTGELFF
clone size: -; V gene: TRBV2; D gene: -; CDR3 protein: CASNPSSSYEQYF
clone size: -; V gene: TRBV30; D gene: -; CDR3 protein: CAWSDAGNSPLHF
clone size: -; V gene: TRBV18; D gene: -; CDR3 protein: CASSPGTSTHEKLFF
clone size: once; V gene: TRBV7-2; D gene: TRBD1; CDR3 protein: CASSLRTGPDQPQHF
clone size: -; V gene: TRBV7-2; D gene: TRBD2; CDR3 protein: CASSLGGGGIRDTQYF
clone size: -; V gene: TRBV7-9; D gene: TRBD2; CDR3 protein: CASRPSGTRFADTQYF